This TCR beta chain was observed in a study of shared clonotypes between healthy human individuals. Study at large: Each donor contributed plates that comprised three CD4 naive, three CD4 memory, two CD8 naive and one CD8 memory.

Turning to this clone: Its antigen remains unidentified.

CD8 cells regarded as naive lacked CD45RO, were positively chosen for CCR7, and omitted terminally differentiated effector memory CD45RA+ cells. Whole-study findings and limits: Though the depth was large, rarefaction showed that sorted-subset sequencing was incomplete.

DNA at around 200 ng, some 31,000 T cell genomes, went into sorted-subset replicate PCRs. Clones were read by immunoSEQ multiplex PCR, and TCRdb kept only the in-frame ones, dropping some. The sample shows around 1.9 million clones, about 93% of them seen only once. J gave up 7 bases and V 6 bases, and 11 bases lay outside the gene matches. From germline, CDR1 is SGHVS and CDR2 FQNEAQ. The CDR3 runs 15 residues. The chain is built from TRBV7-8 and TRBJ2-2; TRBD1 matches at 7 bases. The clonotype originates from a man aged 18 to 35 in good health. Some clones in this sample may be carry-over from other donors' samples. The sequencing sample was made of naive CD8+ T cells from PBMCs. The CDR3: CASRASDRLNGELFF. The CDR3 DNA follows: TGTGCCAGCAGGGCCTCGGACAGGCTTAACGGGGAGCTGTTTTTT.